This T cell receptor beta chain is from a study of T cells in narcolepsy. Study details: Healthy controls were enrolled alongside patients with narcolepsy type 1 or type 2. Study-level findings and limits: Autoreactive clone sequences were missing from some blood memory CD4+ repertoires. Blood of same and different patients, but not healthy controls, reportedly held recurring autoreactive clonotypes.

Profiling relied on immunoSEQ multiplex PCR, and the TCRdb table lists in-frame clones only, not all of them. Of about 40,000 clones in the sample, around 85% were seen once. On this clone itself: Its antigen is currently unknown.

The germline V gene encodes CDR1 SNHLY and CDR2 FYNNEI. Losses at the gene ends were 6 bases for V and 3 bases for J; bases not matched to a gene: 8. This CDR3 comprises 15 residues. V gene TRBV2 combines with J gene TRBJ2-3; 8 bases are shared with TRBD2. This clonotype originated in a human donor with narcolepsy. The sample taken for sequencing was CD45RA- memory CD4+ T cells from PBMCs. The CDR3 here is CASRIGGGRTDTQYF. DNA for the CDR3: TGTGCCAGCAGGATCGGGGGGGGCCGGACAGATACGCAGTATTTT.